This T cell receptor (beta chain) was identified during a study of control samples from healthy donors and cancer patients. This clone was observed once. With 0 bases removed from V and 5 bases from J, the gap between germline ends came to 13 bases. Germline CDR1 is MGHRA and CDR2 is YSYEKL. The CDR3 covers 15 residues. Libraries were prepared by immunoSEQ multiplex PCR; TCRdb keeps only in-frame clonotypes and omits some of them. The sample consists of some 120,000 clones, 91% of them appearing once. This TCR came from a man aged 18-30 years in good health. Sequenced: blood. The chain employs TRBV4-1 and TRBJ1-1; D is undetermined. CDR3 coding DNA: TGCGCCAGCAGCCAAGATACACAGAGGGAGACTGAAGCTTTCTTT. As protein: CASSQDTQRETEAFF.